The 19 T cell receptor beta chains presented below share a single source sample, sequenced in a study of immune cell composition in non-small cell lung cancer. Normal lung was taken at the farthest possible site, at least 3 cm from tumour. Some clones are missing from TCRdb's copy, which holds only in-frame ones; the method was immunoSEQ multiplex PCR. The sample lists thousands of clones, about 68% occurring once. The specimen was non-adjacent lung tissue. The receptors shown here come from a human donor with non-small cell lung cancer.

The chain is built from TRBV28 and TRBJ1-2, with a possible D match to TRBD1 (6 bases). Between the trimmed V and J ends, which lost 6 bases and 6 bases, there was a span of 20 bases. Germline loops: CDR1 MDHEN, CDR2 SYDVKM. The CDR3 is 15 amino acids. The DNA of the CDR3 is TGTGCCAGCAGGGCACCGGGAGGGGGAGAGGATGGCTACACCTTC. Amino acid sequence: CASRAPGGGEDGYTF.

V and J are TRBV15 and TRBJ2-1, with 8 positions matching TRBD2. Germline V gives CDR1 LNHNV, CDR2 YYDKDF (reference sequence). V shed 0 bases, J shed 6 bases, and the junction held 4 bases outside the gene matches. This CDR3 contains 15 residues. CDR3 DNA: TGTGCCACCAGCAGAGATTACGGGGGGGCCAATGAGCAGTTCTTC. Translated: CATSRDYGGANEQFF.

The chain has TRBV6-1 and TRBJ2-1; no clear D gene. The CDR3 consists of 12 residues. Trimming took 1 base from V and 7 from J, leaving 5 bases between them. In germline, CDR1 is MNHNS, CDR2 SASEGT. CDR3 amino acids: CASSEVSNEQFF. The CDR3 bases are TGTGCCAGCAGTGAAGTATCTAATGAGCAGTTCTTC.

This chain uses TRBV9 with TRBJ2-7; 12 bases are shared with TRBD1. There are 16 residues in the CDR3. Germline CDR1 reads SGDLS; CDR2 reads YYNGEE. The trim removed 1 base at V and 7 bases at J, leaving 9 bases unmatched. The CDR3 sequence: CASSVYLGQGAGEQYF. The CDR3 nucleotides are TGTGCCAGCAGCGTATACTTGGGACAGGGGGCTGGGGAGCAGTACTTC.

This chain links TRBV14 with TRBJ1-3, with a weak D call TRBD1 (6 bases). V was pared by 4 bases and J by 4 bases, with 17 bases between. The CDR3 runs to 16 residues. Germline V gene sequence: CDR1 SGHDN, CDR2 FVKESK. As DNA, the CDR3 is TGTGCCAGCAGCCTGGAGTATCAGGGACAAGGAAACACCATATATTTT. Protein: CASSLEYQGQGNTIYF.

The V gene is TRBV7-2, the J gene TRBJ1-2; D is possibly TRBD1 (5 bases). CDR1 is SGHTA and CDR2 is FQGNSA in the germline V gene. The V end lost 0 bases, the J end lost 2 bases, and 7 bases lay between the germline ends. This CDR3 is 14 amino acids long. CDR3 DNA: TGTGCCAGCAGCTTAGCCCGACAGAACTATGGCTACACCTTC. Its translation: CASSLARQNYGYTF.

For this clone: The germline gene is not matched at one end of the junction; a read error may be the cause. CDR3 nucleotide sequence: TGTGCTAGCAGCGCCTGGACTAGCGGGGGGAATGAGCAGTTCTTC. Protein sequence: CASSAWTSGGNEQFF. This chain links TRBV7-7 with TRBJ2-1, with TRBD2 matching over 14 bases. CDR1 and CDR2 (germline): SSHAT, FNYEAQ (reference sequence). The length of the CDR3 is 15 residues.

The sample holds one count of this clone. The J gene is TRBJ1-2, the V gene TRBV18; TRBD1 agrees at 10 bases. The CDR3 runs 12 residues. CDR1 KGHSH and CDR2 LQKENI come from the germline V gene. V lost 8 bases and J lost 8; bases outside the gene matches: 5. CDR3 DNA sequence: TGTGCCAGCCGGGACAGGGGAGAAGGCTACACCTTC. It translates to CASRDRGEGYTF.

The V and J genes are TRBV5-1 and TRBJ2-1; weak D call: TRBD2 (6 bases). The CDR3 has 14 residues. From germline, CDR1 is SGHRS and CDR2 YFSETQ. V was pared by 7 bases and J by 8 bases, with 19 bases between. The CDR3, as DNA: TGCGCCAGCGACCGACTAGGTGGCGGGCATGAGCAGTTCTTC. Protein sequence: CASDRLGGGHEQFF. Variable domain in full (rest from reference TRBV5-1 and TRBJ2-1): KAGVTQTPRYLIKTRGQQVTLSCSPISGHRSVSWYQQTPGQGLQFLFEYFSETQRNKGNFPGRFSGRQFSNSRSEMNVSTLELGDSALYLCASDRLGGGHEQFFGPGTRLTVL.

This chain uses TRBV7-3 with TRBJ2-7; D call uncertain. Germline CDR1 is SGHTA and CDR2 is FQGTGA. CDR3 length equals 14 residues. Between the trimmed V and J ends, which lost 2 bases and 2 bases, there was a span of 10 bases. The CDR3 region has the DNA TGTGCCAGCAGCTTATTCGGCGGCGCCTACGAGCAGTACTTC. Its protein is CASSLFGGAYEQYF.

This chain connects TRBV6-1 to TRBJ2-5; D is unresolved. The ends were cut back, 5 bases at V and 5 bases at J, with 9 bases in the middle. The length of the CDR3 is 12 residues. From germline, CDR1 is MNHNS and CDR2 SASEGT. CDR3 sequence reads: CASSSSEETQYF. CDR3 in DNA: TGTGCCAGCAGTTCAAGTGAGGAGACCCAGTACTTC.

The chain recombines TRBV10-3 with TRBJ2-7; D may be TRBD1 (6 bases). The germline V gene has CDR1 ENHRY and CDR2 SYGVKD. The CDR3 has 13 amino acids. The V end lost 5 bases, the J end lost 6 bases, and 14 bases lay between the germline ends. The CDR3 reads CAISSGHPAEQYF. In DNA, the CDR3 is TGTGCCATCAGTTCGGGACACCCAGCCGAGCAGTACTTC.

The V and J genes are TRBV23-1 and TRBJ1-6; D is unclear. TRBV23-1 is reported as an ORF; its role is uncertain. Trimming removed 8 bases at V and 1 base at J, with 15 bases between. The CDR3 is 16 amino acids. CDR3 coding DNA: TGCGCCAGCCGGCGGAGGGCCGGGTCCTATAATTCACCCCTCCACTTT. Its translation is CASRRRAGSYNSPLHF.

The chain combines TRBV30 with TRBJ1-2; D not resolved. V lost 6 bases and J lost 7, with 9 bases in between. Looked up from germline, CDR1 is GTSNPN and CDR2 is SVGIG (reference sequence). This CDR3 contains 10 residues. CDR3 sequence reads: CACARGGYTF. CDR3 nucleotide sequence: TGTGCCTGCGCCCGGGGTGGCTACACCTTC.

The chain has TRBV19 and TRBJ2-1; D is perhaps TRBD2 (5 bases). Trimming took off 5 bases at V and 10 bases at J, with 15 bases between the two ends. CDR1 LNHDA and CDR2 SQIVND come from the germline V gene (reference sequence). The CDR3 contains 13 residues. In DNA form, the CDR3 reads TGTGCCAGTAGTCTAGGGTACGGGGTCGAGCAGTTCTTC. It is translated as CASSLGYGVEQFF.

A single count supports this clone. The rearrangement links TRBV10-2 to TRBJ1-1; D might be TRBD1 (5 bases). The V gene's germline CDR1 is WSHSY and CDR2 SAAADI. Trimming left V 8 bases short and J 7 bases short, with 17 bases between. This CDR3 contains 13 residues. The CDR3 sequence is CASRGSGAGEAFF. In DNA form, the CDR3 reads TGCGCCAGCCGAGGGAGCGGGGCCGGTGAAGCTTTCTTT.

CDR3 sequence: CSVRSSNQPQHF. DNA of the CDR3: TGCAGCGTTCGGTCGAGCAATCAGCCCCAGCATTTT. V gene TRBV29-1 combines with J gene TRBJ1-5; no clear D. The germline gives CDR1 SQVTM, CDR2 ANQGSEA. The CDR3 runs to 12 residues. V gave up 5 bases and J gave up 1 base, with 6 bases separating them.

This clone was seen just once. The chain is built from TRBV29-1 and TRBJ2-7; 9 nucleotides align to TRBD1. This CDR3 region has 14 residues. Unmatched junction bases numbered 12, after V lost 7 bases and J lost 5 bases. Germline values: CDR1 SQVTM, CDR2 ANQGSEA. This CDR3 is CSAHSGTGLNEQYF. CDR3 coding DNA: TGCAGCGCCCACTCCGGGACAGGGTTAAACGAGCAGTACTTC.

The chain links TRBV27 to TRBJ1-2, with 12 bases fitting TRBD1. In germline, CDR1 is MNHEY, CDR2 SMNVEV (reference sequence). This CDR3 comprises 16 residues. The V gene end was trimmed by 5 bases and the J gene end by 9 bases; junction bases not matched to a gene: 13. The CDR3 here is CASSPQSGTGGARYTF. The DNA for the CDR3 is TGTGCCAGCAGTCCACAGTCCGGGACAGGGGGCGCCCGCTACACCTTC.